A single sample is the source of the 27 T cell receptor beta chains below, sequenced in a study of T cells in Graves' hyperthyroidism and ophthalmopathy. There were TCR beta CDR3 regions amplified from RNA transcripts. HTBI primers were the set used in a first-round RT-PCR of the TCR CDR3. TCRdb fed the multiplex PCR reads into MiXCR, producing one record per CDR3 protein. The data contain some 510,000 distinct CDR3 sequences, less than 25% of them singletons. The sample was blood. Receptors originate from a man between 18 and 29 years old with Graves' hyperthyroidism.

This clonotype was detected many times. This sequence joins TRBV28 and TRBJ1-1, with D unresolved. The CDR3 is 13 residues long. V lost 4 bases and J 4 bases, leaving 10 bases between the germline ends. Germline V gene sequence: CDR1 MDHEN, CDR2 SYDVKM. The CDR3 sequence is CASSSHSSTEAFF. The CDR3 nucleotides are TGTGCCAGCAGTTCCCACAGCAGCACTGAAGCTTTCTTT.

This clonotype was seen many times. The rearrangement joins TRBV10-2 to TRBJ1-1, with D perhaps TRBD1 (5 bases). CDR1 is WSHSY, CDR2 SAAADI, per germline. The CDR3 covers 15 residues. V was pared by 8 bases and J by 4 bases, with 20 bases between. In DNA form, the CDR3 reads TGCGCCAGCCCGAGAGGAAGGGACGATTCCACTGAAGCTTTCTTT. It yields the protein CASPRGRDDSTEAFF.

Written as DNA, the CDR3 is TGTGCCAGCAGATCAACCTCAGGGAGGGACTATGGCTACACCTTC. Protein sequence: CASRSTSGRDYGYTF. This chain joins TRBV12-3 or TRBV12-4 and TRBJ1-2; D may be TRBD1 (5 bases). Trimming stripped 6 bases from V and 3 bases from J, with 17 bases between. The CDR3 is 15 residues long.

The sample holds many counts of this clonotype. This rearrangement joins TRBV27 to TRBJ1-2; D uncertain. The CDR3 totals 13 residues. V gave up 2 bases and J gave up 4 bases, with 8 bases separating them. The V gene's germline CDR1 is MNHEY and CDR2 SMNVEV (reference sequence). The CDR3, as DNA: TGTGCCAGCAGTTTAAAGAGTTTCTATGGCTACACCTTC. This codes for CASSLKSFYGYTF.

This clonotype occurred many times. CDR3 loop: CATSRRAAFQETQYF. Here the CDR3 DNA reads TGTGCCACCAGCAGGAGAGCGGCCTTCCAAGAGACCCAGTACTTC. V gene TRBV15 combines with J gene TRBJ2-5, with D maybe TRBD2 (5 bases). The V end lost 3 bases, the J end lost 1 base, and 12 bases lay between the germline ends. Germline CDR1 and CDR2: LNHNV and YYDKDF (reference sequence). This CDR3 comprises 15 residues.

The rearrangement uses TRBV13 and TRBJ2-7, with D perhaps matching TRBD1 (6 bases). The V end lost 4 bases, the J end lost 6 bases, and 10 bases lay between the germline ends. There are 12 residues in the CDR3. Germline assignment: CDR1 PRHDT and CDR2 FYEKMQ (reference sequence). CDR3 sequence reads: CASSSADSEQYF. The CDR3 nucleotides are TGTGCCAGCAGCTCAGCGGACAGCGAGCAGTACTTC.

This clonotype occurred once. V and J are TRBV11-3 and TRBJ2-7; 7 bases match TRBD2. This CDR3 contains 14 residues. Germline CDR1 SGHNT, CDR2 YENEEA. V trimming: 3 bases; J trimming: 10 bases; junction bases outside the gene matches: 12. The CDR3 spells CASSFTVLASDQYF. In nucleotides, the CDR3 is TGTGCCAGCAGCTTTACGGTACTAGCGTCCGATCAGTACTTC.

The V and J genes are TRBV28 and TRBJ1-2, with D tentatively TRBD1 (5 bases). Trimming removed 5 bases at V and 3 bases at J, with 10 bases between. The CDR3 has 13 residues. Germline V lookup: CDR1 MDHEN, CDR2 SYDVKM. The CDR3 bases are TGTGCCAGCAGTGAGGGGATAGACTATGGCTACACCTTC. Its translation is CASSEGIDYGYTF.

This clonotype was observed at least ten times. This chain uses TRBV24-1 with TRBJ2-7; perhaps TRBD1 as D (5 bases). Per germline, CDR1 KGHDR and CDR2 SFDVKD. The ends were cut back, 5 bases at V and 2 bases at J, with 12 bases in the middle. The length of the CDR3 is 14 residues. CDR3 bases: TGTGCCACCAGTGGGCGGCCAGGGACCTACGAGCAGTACTTC. Its protein product is CATSGRPGTYEQYF.

The CDR3 region has the DNA TGTGCCAGCAGCCTGACAAGGGGGGTAGCCAAAAACATTCAGTACTTC. This sequence encodes CASSLTRGVAKNIQYF. The chain joins TRBV28 to TRBJ2-4, with D perhaps being TRBD1 or TRBD2 (6 bases each). V dropped 6 bases and J dropped 0 bases, with 15 bases sitting between them. This CDR3 contains 16 residues. CDR1 is MDHEN and CDR2 is SYDVKM in the germline V gene.

This chain connects TRBV6-5 to TRBJ2-7, with 13 bases fitting TRBD2. V gave up 5 bases and J gave up 2 bases; unmatched junction bases: 9. CDR1 MNHEY and CDR2 SVGAGI come from the germline V gene. The CDR3 covers 17 residues. CDR3 nucleotides: TGTGCCAGCAGTCTACGGGGGACTAGCGGGGCGGCCTACGAGCAGTACTTC. Encoded protein: CASSLRGTSGAAYEQYF.

The sample holds many counts of this clonotype. This sequence joins TRBV3-1 and TRBJ1-2, with unresolved D. The CDR3 contains 13 residues. Trimming pared 4 bases from V and 5 bases from J, leaving 11 bases between. Germline V gene lookup returns CDR1 LGHDT and CDR2 YNNKEL (reference sequence). The CDR3 here is CASSRRAIYGYTF. The CDR3 DNA sequence: TGTGCCAGCAGCCGAAGGGCAATTTATGGCTACACCTTC. Combining the CDR3 with reference TRBV3-1 and TRBJ1-2 gives the whole variable domain DTAVSQTPKYLVTQMGNDKSIKCEQNLGHDTMYWYKQDSKKFLKIMFSYNNKELIINETVPNRFSPKSPDKAHLNLHINSLELGDSAVYFCASSRRAIYGYTFGSGTRLTVV.

This clonotype was seen repeatedly, ten times or more. The J gene is TRBJ2-5, the V gene TRBV18; 7 bases are a match to TRBD1. CDR1 and CDR2 (germline): KGHSH, LQKENI. J lost 3 bases, V lost 3 bases, and 7 bases had no gene match. The CDR3 has 15 residues. CDR3: CASSPQGEPEETQYF. In DNA form, the CDR3 reads TGTGCCAGCTCACCGCAGGGGGAGCCGGAAGAGACCCAGTACTTC.

This clonotype appeared many times. The chain links TRBV2 to TRBJ1-5, with 8 bases matching TRBD1. The junction had 8 bases not matched to a gene; V was cut back by 6 bases and J by 4 bases. The CDR3 is made up of 15 amino acids. Germline CDR1 SNHLY, CDR2 FYNNEI. The CDR3 loop is CASSSGQGGNQPQHF. Here the CDR3 DNA reads TGTGCCAGCAGCTCCGGACAGGGAGGTAATCAGCCCCAGCATTTT.

This clonotype appeared once. The chain is built from TRBV5-1 and TRBJ1-1, with TRBD1 matching over 8 bases. The CDR3 extends over 15 amino acids. The germline gives CDR1 SGHRS, CDR2 YFSETQ. J was trimmed by 1 base and V by 4 bases; bases with no gene match: 6. CDR3 in amino acids: CASSGWTGPNTEAFF. For the CDR3, the DNA is TGCGCCAGCAGCGGCTGGACAGGGCCGAACACTGAAGCTTTCTTT.

This clonotype was observed many times. This chain links TRBV7-9 with TRBJ2-5; maybe TRBD2 (6 bases). The V end lost 4 bases, the J end lost 2 bases, and 17 bases lay between the germline ends. Germline-derived CDR1 and CDR2 are SEHNR and FQNEAQ (reference sequence). The CDR3 loop spans 16 amino acids. As DNA, the CDR3 is TGTGCCAGCAGCTCACATGGATCGGGGGTTCAAGAGACCCAGTACTTC. Its protein product is CASSSHGSGVQETQYF.

This clonotype was counted many times. The chain is built from TRBV7-9 and TRBJ1-2; a weak D match, TRBD1 (6 bases). CDR1 is SEHNR and CDR2 is FQNEAQ in the germline V gene (reference sequence). CDR3 length equals 12 residues. The V end lost 11 bases, the J end lost 7 bases, and 17 bases lay between the germline ends. The CDR3: CAAGPGALGYTF. CDR3 coding DNA: TGTGCCGCGGGGCCAGGGGCGCTTGGCTACACCTTC. The variable domain in full, with the rest retrieved from reference TRBV7-9 and TRBJ1-2, is DTGVSQNPRHKITKRGQNVTFRCDPISEHNRLYWYRQTLGQGPEFLTYFQNEAQLEKSRLLSDRFSAERPKGSFSTLEIQRTEQGDSAMYLCAAGPGALGYTFGSGTRLTVV.

The CDR3 DNA is TGTGCCAGCAGCCATGGGGGGGGCGGCTCCTCCTATAATTCACCCCTCCACTTT. Translating it yields CASSHGGGGSSYNSPLHF. The chain carries TRBV6-2 or TRBV6-3 and TRBJ1-6, with D possibly being TRBD1 (6 bases). This CDR3 contains 18 residues. V shed 6 bases and J shed 0 bases, with 18 bases lying between them. Germline CDR1 MNHEY, CDR2 SVGEGT.

This clonotype was counted only a few times. The genes are TRBV7-9 and TRBJ2-2; no definite D call. CDR1 and CDR2 (germline): SEHNR, FQNEAQ (reference sequence). This CDR3 comprises 12 residues. The ends were cut back, 10 bases at V and 4 bases at J, with 10 bases in the middle. The CDR3 sequence is CATHAGTGELFF. The CDR3 DNA is TGTGCCACCCATGCCGGCACCGGGGAGCTGTTTTTT.

Of note for this clonotype: Possible read error: a much larger clone is one base away. This chain joins TRBV7-9 and TRBJ1-2; D remains ambiguous. Trimming shortened V by 4 bases and J by 1 base, and 1 base separated the two germline ends. Germline lookup yields CDR1 SEHNR and CDR2 FQNEAQ (reference sequence). This CDR3 has 11 residues. The CDR3 sequence: CASSYNYGYTF. CDR3 DNA: TGTGCCAGCAGCTATAACTATGGCTACACCTTC.

This clonotype was detected ten times or more. The gene calls are TRBV10-1 and TRBJ2-7; 9 nucleotides line up with TRBD2. The CDR3 length is 15 residues. V dropped 6 bases and J dropped 1; count of bases not matched to a gene: 7. The germline CDR1 and CDR2 sequences are WNHNN and SYGVQD (reference sequence). The CDR3 coding sequence is TGCGCCAGCAGCCCTCGGACTAGCGAGTCCTACGAGCAGTACTTC. This gives the protein CASSPRTSESYEQYF.

This clonotype was seen just once. V usage is TRBV12-3 or TRBV12-4 and J usage is TRBJ2-2, with D perhaps TRBD1 (5 bases). With 2 bases removed from V and 7 bases from J, the gap between germline ends came to 8 bases. The CDR3 has 13 residues. The CDR3 loop is CASSLRRDGELFF. CDR3 in DNA: TGTGCCAGCAGTTTACGCAGGGACGGGGAGCTGTTTTTT.

This clonotype was found a few times. The gene calls are TRBV9 and TRBJ1-3; no firm D call. This CDR3 contains 20 residues. With 3 bases removed from V and 3 bases from J, the gap between germline ends came to 28 bases. Per germline, CDR1 SGDLS and CDR2 YYNGEE. CDR3 region: CASSAGETIVGFWGGNTIYF. In DNA form, the CDR3 reads TGTGCCAGCAGCGCGGGAGAAACAATCGTGGGTTTCTGGGGTGGAAACACCATATATTTT.

The genes are TRBV7-3 and TRBJ2-2; 8 bases are a match to TRBD1. CDR1 SGHTA and CDR2 FQGTGA come from the germline V gene. CDR3 length: 15 amino acids. Trimming took 5 bases from V and 6 from J; bases not matched to a gene: 8. The CDR3 loop is CASSTQGDWAGELFF. The CDR3 DNA sequence: TGTGCCAGCAGCACACAGGGGGACTGGGCCGGGGAGCTGTTTTTT.

This clonotype was recorded many times. The rearrangement uses TRBV6-1 and TRBJ2-1; 10 bases line up with TRBD2. The CDR3 spans 12 residues. The J segment lost 10 bases and the V segment lost 6 bases, leaving 3 bases of the junction unmatched. Germline V lookup: CDR1 MNHNS, CDR2 SASEGT. CDR3 DNA: TGTGCCAGCAGGGCGACTAGCGGGGAGCAGTTCTTC. Its translation is CASRATSGEQFF.

The sample holds many counts of this clonotype. The J gene is TRBJ2-2, the V gene TRBV12-3 or TRBV12-4; D is unclear. V was clipped by 3 bases and J by 7 bases, with 9 bases between them. This CDR3 is built from 13 residues. CDR3 bases: TGTGCCAGCAGTTTTGTGACTCTCGGGGAGCTGTTTTTT. Its protein product is CASSFVTLGELFF.

This clonotype appeared many times. The chain has TRBV2 and TRBJ2-7; 7 bases align to TRBD1. This CDR3 is built from 16 residues. In germline, CDR1 is SNHLY, CDR2 FYNNEI. The V segment lost 2 bases and the J segment 6 bases; nucleotides outside the gene matches: 13. The CDR3 loop is CASSESRGQRSSEQYF. The CDR3 nucleotides are TGTGCCAGCAGTGAAAGTAGGGGACAGCGATCAAGCGAGCAGTACTTC.